This entry is about one T cell receptor (beta chain). The antigen this receptor binds is unknown. Within one base of it there is no much larger clone, and no base qualities were kept. This entry belongs to a study of somatic reversion in DOCK8 deficiency (dated by TCRdb to between 2020 and 2021). In the study overall: T cell receptor beta repertoires were compared among DOCK8-deficient patients, DOCK8-revertant patients and healthy volunteers. The study investigated how somatic reversion of pathogenic DOCK8 variants alters lymphocyte differentiation and function in DOCK8 deficiency. The DOCK8-deficient patients included in the study had already been reported in previous work.

Overall results and qualifications from the work: The source material for each sample, whole blood versus PBMCs, was not specified per sample in the methods.

Receptors were amplified or captured by multiplex PCR. Using EuroClonality-NGS primers, the TRB libraries were generated through a one-step amplicon PCR run on approximately 100 ng genomic DNA. TRB amplicons were sequenced on Illumina MiSeq instruments with 2 x 250 bp version 2 chemistry. On the authors' methods: IMGT/HighV-QUEST was used for primary TRB sequence analysis and V(D)J annotation. Repertoire diversity and composition were evaluated with VDJtools after nonfunctional clones were removed and downsampling was applied for comparisons between samples. TCRdb handled the public reads itself, with Q25 trimming in fastp and clone calling in MiXCR, and kept productive beta chains. Each entry is one CDR3 protein sequence, shown with its most common DNA and genes. TCRdb's processing, not the study's, gives the V and J calls here. The sample has 4,000 to 5,000 distinct CDR3 sequences on record, under 25% of them singletons. The ten largest clones capture less than 9.5% of the sample.

CDR1 MDHEN and CDR2 SYDVKM are derived from the germline V gene. The CDR3 measures 14 amino acids from cysteine to phenylalanine. This entry keeps only the CDR3 DNA: 42 bases, framed from base 1. Cut back by 7 bases and 3 bases, the V and J ends lie 13 bases apart. Healthy control blood was obtained from volunteer donors provided by blood services in Australia and France. For the TCR repertoire analysis, genomic DNA was extracted either from whole blood samples or from PBMCs. This clonotype originated in a human donor in good health. The sample taken for sequencing was peripheral blood. The chain employs TRBV28 and TRBJ2-1; no D gene call is confident. CDR3 loop: CASKSSGSYNEQFF. The nucleotide sequence reads as follows: TGTGCCAGCAAGAGCAGTGGTAGCTACAATGAGCAGTTCTTC. Joined to the reference TRBV28 and TRBJ2-1 proteins, this CDR3 gives the full variable domain: DVKVTQSSRYLVKRTGEKVFLECVQDMDHENMFWYRQDPGLGLRLIYFSYDVKMKEKGDIPEGYSVSREKKERFSLILESASTNQTSMYLCASKSSGSYNEQFFGPGTRLTVL.